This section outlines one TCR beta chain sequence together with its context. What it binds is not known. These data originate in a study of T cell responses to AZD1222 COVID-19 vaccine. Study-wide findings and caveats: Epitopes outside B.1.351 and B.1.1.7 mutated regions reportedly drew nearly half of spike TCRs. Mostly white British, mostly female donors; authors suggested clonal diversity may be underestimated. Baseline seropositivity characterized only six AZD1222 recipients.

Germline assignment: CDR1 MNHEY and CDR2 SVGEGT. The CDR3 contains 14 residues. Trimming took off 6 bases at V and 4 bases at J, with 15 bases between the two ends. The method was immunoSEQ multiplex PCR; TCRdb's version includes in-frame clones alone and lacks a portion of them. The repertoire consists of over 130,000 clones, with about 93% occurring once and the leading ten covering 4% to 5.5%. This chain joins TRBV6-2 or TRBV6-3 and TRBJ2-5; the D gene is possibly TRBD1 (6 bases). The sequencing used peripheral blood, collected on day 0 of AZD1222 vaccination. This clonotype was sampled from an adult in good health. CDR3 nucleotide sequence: TGTGCCAGCAGCCAAACAGGGATCGGAGAGACCCAGTACTTC. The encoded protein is CASSQTGIGETQYF.